The 30 T cell receptor beta chains below were found in one sample sequenced in a study of T cell repertoires in cytomegalovirus infection. Each CDR3 protein is one row after TCRdb ran MiXCR on the reads. Of 250,000 or so distinct CDR3 sequences listed, approximately 15% are singletons. Sequencing used CD8+ T cells from PBMCs. These receptors were taken from a human donor in good health (CMV status not recorded). Some clones in this sample may be carry-over from other donors' samples.

This clonotype has a count of ten or more. V gene TRBV6-5 combines with J gene TRBJ2-7, with TRBD1 matching 9 bases. This CDR3 is built from 15 residues. CDR1 is MNHEY, CDR2 SVGAGI, per germline. V was clipped by 5 bases and J by 0 bases; unmatched bases: 5. CDR3 sequence: CASSHGDRDSYEQYF. In DNA, the CDR3 is TGTGCCAGCAGTCACGGGGACAGGGACTCCTACGAGCAGTACTTC.

This clonotype was counted many times. This sequence joins TRBV6-1 and TRBJ1-1; 7 bases agree with TRBD1. The V gene end was trimmed by 5 bases and the J gene end by 5 bases; junction bases not matched to a gene: 8. The CDR3 has 14 amino acids. Germline loops: CDR1 MNHNS, CDR2 SASEGT. CDR3 protein: CASSTPTGRTEAFF. The CDR3 region has the DNA TGTGCCAGCAGTACGCCGACAGGGAGGACTGAAGCTTTCTTT.

This clonotype was seen a handful of times. J is TRBJ2-7 and V is TRBV7-8; D is perhaps TRBD1 or TRBD2 (5 bases each). V lost 3 bases to trimming and J lost 3 bases, with 12 bases between them. This CDR3 comprises 14 residues. CDR1 and CDR2 (germline): SGHVS, FQNEAQ. The chain's CDR3 is CASSFGATFYEQYF. The CDR3 region has the DNA TGTGCCAGCAGCTTCGGGGCTACATTCTACGAGCAGTACTTC.

This clonotype occurred once. The V and J genes are TRBV7-6 and TRBJ1-1; D is undetermined. Trimming cost V 5 bases and J 0 bases, with 10 bases left between them. The CDR3 has 14 amino acids. Germline V gene sequence: CDR1 SGHVS, CDR2 FNYEAQ. CDR3: CASSRGGVNTEAFF. CDR3 in DNA: TGTGCCAGCAGCCGGGGTGGCGTGAACACTGAAGCTTTCTTT.

This clonotype has a count of ten or more. The DNA for the CDR3 is TGTGCCAGCACCTGGACGGAGCAAGAGACCCAGTACTTC. It translates to CASTWTEQETQYF. V is TRBV7-2 and J is TRBJ2-5; D gene unclear. Looked up from germline, CDR1 is SGHTA and CDR2 is FQGNSA. V was trimmed by 7 bases and J by 2 bases, leaving 11 bases between them. This CDR3 is built from 13 residues.

This clonotype was found many times. The gene calls are TRBV7-6 and TRBJ1-1; 9 bases agree with TRBD1. The CDR3 sequence is 13 residues long. CDR1 is SGHVS and CDR2 is FNYEAQ in the germline V gene. With V trimmed by 4 bases and J by 5 bases, 2 bases remained unmatched. CDR3 in amino acids: CASSSDRGTEAFF. CDR3 nucleotides: TGTGCCAGCAGCTCTGACAGGGGGACTGAAGCTTTCTTT. Variable domain in full (rest from reference TRBV7-6 and TRBJ1-1): GAGVSQSPRYKVTKRGQDVALRCDPISGHVSLYWYRQALGQGPEFLTYFNYEAQQDKSGLPNDRFSAERPEGSISTLTIQRTEQRDSAMYRCASSSDRGTEAFFGQGTRLTVV.

The chain's CDR3 is CASRHNSGQGHNEQFF. The CDR3 bases are TGTGCCAGCAGACACAACTCGGGACAGGGCCACAATGAGCAGTTCTTC. V is TRBV7-9 and J is TRBJ2-1; 9 nucleotides align to TRBD1. The CDR3 length is 16 residues. In germline, CDR1 is SEHNR, CDR2 FQNEAQ (reference sequence). V shed 6 bases, J shed 5 bases, and the junction held 11 bases outside the gene matches.

The table lists this clonotype with a few counts. V usage is TRBV4-3 and J usage is TRBJ2-3, with a possible D match to TRBD2 (6 bases). V lost 0 bases and J lost 0, with 16 bases in between. This CDR3 is 18 amino acids long. CDR1 and CDR2 from the germline V gene are LGHNA and YSLEER. CDR3 DNA: TGCGCCAGCAGCCAAGATAGGGCTAGCGCTTTTAGCACAGATACGCAGTATTTT. It specifies CASSQDRASAFSTDTQYF.

This clonotype was seen a few times. The chain has TRBV19 and TRBJ1-1; 7 nucleotides match TRBD1. Germline CDR1 is LNHDA and CDR2 is SQIVND (reference sequence). The trim removed 5 bases at V and 1 base at J, leaving 7 bases unmatched. The CDR3 spans 15 residues. The CDR3 region has the DNA TGTGCCAGTAGTGCCCCCCGGACAGGGAACACTGAAGCTTTCTTT. Translation gives CASSAPRTGNTEAFF. Complete variable domain (other parts from reference TRBV19 and TRBJ1-1): DGGITQSPKYLFRKEGQNVTLSCEQNLNHDAMYWYRQDPGQGLRLIYYSQIVNDFQKGDIAEGYSVSREKKESFPLTVTSAQKNPTAFYLCASSAPRTGNTEAFFGQGTRLTVV.

This clonotype was recorded a few times. V gene TRBV6-2 or TRBV6-3 combines with J gene TRBJ1-1; no firm D call. Between the trimmed V and J ends, which lost 8 bases and 10 bases, there was a span of 20 bases. Per the germline V gene, CDR1 is MNHEY and CDR2 is SVGEGT. This CDR3 is built from 13 residues. CDR3 DNA: TGTGCCAGCCAACGGACGGAAAACTACCGAGCTTTCTTT. Amino acids: CASQRTENYRAFF.

Ten or more counts support this clonotype. The chain carries TRBV28 and TRBJ2-5; 9 bases match TRBD1. V lost 7 bases to trimming and J lost 4 bases; unmatched junction nucleotides: 10. The V gene's germline CDR1 is MDHEN and CDR2 SYDVKM. This CDR3 has 15 amino acids. This CDR3 is CASKTGTGNRETQYF. The CDR3 DNA reads as TGTGCCAGCAAGACCGGGACAGGGAATCGAGAGACCCAGTACTTC.

The gene calls are TRBV19 and TRBJ2-1; possible D gene TRBD2, 5 bases. Germline assignment: CDR1 LNHDA and CDR2 SQIVND (reference sequence). The CDR3 is 15 amino acids. V dropped 3 bases and J dropped 3 bases, with 12 bases sitting between them. CDR3 residues: CASSIRDQRYNEQFF. As DNA, the CDR3 is TGTGCCAGTAGTATCCGGGATCAGCGCTACAATGAGCAGTTCTTC.

In this sample, this clonotype turned up a few times. The gene calls are TRBV2 and TRBJ2-1, with D tentatively TRBD2 (7 bases). V was clipped by 6 bases and J by 6 bases, with 18 bases between them. Germline lookup yields CDR1 SNHLY and CDR2 FYNNEI. The CDR3 sequence is 15 residues long. In nucleotides, the CDR3 is TGTGCCAGCAGGGAACTCGGGGGCGGGGGCAATGAGCAGTTCTTC. It translates to CASRELGGGGNEQFF.

This CDR3 is CASSLATSHEQFF. The DNA for the CDR3 is TGTGCCAGCAGCTTAGCGACTAGCCATGAGCAGTTCTTC. This sequence joins TRBV11-2 and TRBJ2-1; 7 bases agree with TRBD2. This CDR3 is 13 amino acids long. After removal of 1 base from V and 8 bases from J, the junction contained 2 bases not matched to a gene. Germline V gene data show CDR1 as SGHAT and CDR2 as FQNNGV.

The V and J genes are TRBV5-1 and TRBJ1-5; D is unresolved. V was cut by 0 bases and J by 1 base, with 8 bases left in between. Germline V gene sequence: CDR1 SGHRS, CDR2 YFSETQ. CDR3 length equals 15 residues. The CDR3 sequence is CASSLDPASNQPQHF. CDR3 DNA sequence: TGCGCCAGCAGCTTGGACCCGGCGAGCAATCAGCCCCAGCATTTT.

This clonotype showed up just a few times. The chain links TRBV14 to TRBJ1-2; a possible D gene is TRBD1 (5 bases). The CDR3 length is 15 residues. Trimming took 1 base from V and 0 from J, leaving 9 bases between them. CDR1 and CDR2 from the germline V gene are SGHDN and FVKESK. CDR3 sequence (DNA): TGTGCCAGCAGCCAAGCTGGGGCAGCTAACTATGGCTACACCTTC. Translating gives CASSQAGAANYGYTF.

This clonotype was detected ten times or more. The V call is TRBV7-2, the J call TRBJ1-4; 9 bases align to TRBD1. Germline-derived CDR1 and CDR2 are SGHTA and FQGNSA. V was clipped by 5 bases and J by 8 bases; unmatched bases: 15. The CDR3 contains 17 residues. CDR3 residues: CASSARVTGGGKEKLFF. For the CDR3, the DNA is TGTGCCAGCAGCGCCCGTGTGACAGGGGGAGGGAAGGAAAAACTGTTTTTT.

This clonotype has ten or more counts. The V gene is TRBV19, the J gene TRBJ1-5; D remains ambiguous. The CDR3 contains 15 residues. Trimming took 1 base from V and 5 from J, leaving 12 bases between them. The germline CDR1 and CDR2 sequences are LNHDA and SQIVND (reference sequence). CDR3 bases: TGTGCCAGTAGTATAGGTTCCATGGCGGATCAGCCCCAGCATTTT. Protein product: CASSIGSMADQPQHF.

The chain combines TRBV5-6 with TRBJ2-1; no clear D gene. Deletions cut 1 base from V and 9 bases from J, with 17 bases between. CDR3 size: 15 residues. CDR1 and CDR2 from the germline V gene are SGHDT and YYEEEE. The CDR3 is CASSLWYYLEPEQFF. CDR3 nucleotides: TGTGCCAGCAGCTTGTGGTACTACCTGGAACCTGAGCAGTTCTTC. Looking up the rest from reference TRBV5-6 and TRBJ2-1 gives the full variable domain: DAGVTQSPTHLIKTRGQQVTLRCSPKSGHDTVSWYQQALGQGPQFIFQYYEEEERQRGNFPDRFSGHQFPNYSSELNVNALLLGDSALYLCASSLWYYLEPEQFFGPGTRLTVL.

J is TRBJ2-3 and V is TRBV4-1; TRBD2 agrees at 9 bases. After removal of 0 bases from V and 1 base from J, the junction contained 5 bases not matched to a gene. CDR1 and CDR2 (germline): MGHRA, YSYEKL. The CDR3 runs 17 residues. The CDR3, as DNA: TGCGCCAGCAGCCAAGATCCGCTAGCGGGGCGCACAGATACGCAGTATTTT. Its protein product is CASSQDPLAGRTDTQYF.

This clonotype was counted many times. The chain's CDR3 is CASSPDPTYSYNEQFF. DNA of the CDR3: TGTGCCAGCAGTCCCGACCCGACTTACTCCTACAATGAGCAGTTCTTC. The V and J genes are TRBV6-6 and TRBJ2-1; D is ambiguous. The CDR3 covers 16 residues. Germline V gene sequence: CDR1 MNHNY, CDR2 SVGAGI (reference sequence). The germline V and J ends were trimmed by 5 bases and 0 bases, with 14 bases remaining between them.

This clonotype was seen a handful of times. The rearrangement links TRBV28 to TRBJ2-5; unclear D gene. The CDR3 totals 14 residues. CDR1 is MDHEN, CDR2 SYDVKM, per germline. With 5 bases removed from V and 2 bases from J, the gap between germline ends came to 12 bases. The CDR3 sequence is CASSTQVEQETQYF. In DNA, the CDR3 is TGTGCCAGCAGTACCCAGGTTGAGCAAGAGACCCAGTACTTC.

This clonotype occurred a few times. The rearrangement links TRBV5-1 to TRBJ2-1, with D possibly being TRBD1 or TRBD2 (5 bases each). V lost 6 bases to trimming and J lost 5 bases, with 24 bases between them. Germline V gene sequence: CDR1 SGHRS, CDR2 YFSETQ. The length of the CDR3 is 17 residues. This chain's CDR3 is CASIRDTPGPTHNEQFF. CDR3 DNA sequence: TGCGCCAGCATCCGAGACACTCCGGGACCAACTCACAATGAGCAGTTCTTC.

This clonotype was recorded a few times. J is TRBJ2-2 and V is TRBV7-8; 10 bases line up with TRBD1. Germline V CDR1 and CDR2: SGHVS, FQNEAQ. The CDR3 spans 15 residues. V trimming: 4 bases; J trimming: 6 bases; junction bases outside the gene matches: 5. The CDR3 nucleotides read TGTGCCAGCAGCTGGGAGACAGGGGGCTCCGGGGAGCTGTTTTTT. Translating gives CASSWETGGSGELFF. The full variable domain, with the rest looked up from reference TRBV7-8 and TRBJ2-2, is GAGVSQSPRYKVAKRGQDVALRCDPISGHVSLFWYQQALGQGPEFLTYFQNEAQLDKSGLPSDRFFAERPEGSVSTLKIQRTQQEDSAVYLCASSWETGGSGELFFGEGSRLTVL.

This clonotype has more than one count but fewer than ten. The chain has TRBV10-3 and TRBJ2-5; D is unclear. Trimming stripped 3 bases from V and 2 bases from J, with 13 bases between. Germline V gene lookup returns CDR1 ENHRY and CDR2 SYGVKD. This CDR3 spans 15 amino acids. This CDR3 reads CAISDRWGEQETQYF. The CDR3 DNA is TGTGCCATCAGTGATAGGTGGGGTGAGCAAGAGACCCAGTACTTC.

The chain combines TRBV29-1 with TRBJ2-1; TRBD2 matches at 9 bases. Germline CDR1 and CDR2: SQVTM and ANQGSEA. This CDR3 has 16 amino acids. V dropped 1 base and J dropped 2; count of bases not matched to a gene: 6. Here the CDR3 DNA reads TGCAGCGTTGAAGGGAGCGGGAGGCTTACCTACAATGAGCAGTTCTTC. It is translated as CSVEGSGRLTYNEQFF.

The genes are TRBV7-3 and TRBJ2-4, with TRBD1 matching 7 bases. The CDR3 totals 15 residues. V shed 5 bases, J shed 8 bases, and the junction held 12 bases outside the gene matches. The germline V gene has CDR1 SGHTA and CDR2 FQGTGA. The CDR3 region has the DNA TGTGCCAGCAGCCCGGGACAGTTTGATTTTGACATTCAGTACTTC. Its translation is CASSPGQFDFDIQYF.

This clonotype has ten or more counts. V gene TRBV7-6 combines with J gene TRBJ1-1; D call uncertain. CDR3 length: 15 amino acids. Germline values: CDR1 SGHVS, CDR2 FNYEAQ. V was clipped by 2 bases and J by 3 bases, with 13 bases between them. The CDR3 DNA is TGTGCCAGCAGCTTAAAGTTGGGTGGGGACACTGAAGCTTTCTTT. Translated: CASSLKLGGDTEAFF. The full variable domain, with the rest looked up from reference TRBV7-6 and TRBJ1-1, is GAGVSQSPRYKVTKRGQDVALRCDPISGHVSLYWYRQALGQGPEFLTYFNYEAQQDKSGLPNDRFSAERPEGSISTLTIQRTEQRDSAMYRCASSLKLGGDTEAFFGQGTRLTVV.

The chain employs TRBV11-2 and TRBJ2-1, with 8 bases lining up with TRBD2. The CDR3 consists of 18 residues. Germline lookup yields CDR1 SGHAT and CDR2 FQNNGV. After removal of 0 bases from V and 6 bases from J, the junction contained 13 bases not matched to a gene. The CDR3 here is CASSLEMVAGMGSNEQFF. Written as DNA, the CDR3 is TGTGCCAGCAGCTTAGAGATGGTAGCGGGGATGGGGAGCAATGAGCAGTTCTTC.

The chain has TRBV6-5 and TRBJ1-1; D gene ambiguous. Germline V lookup: CDR1 MNHEY, CDR2 SVGAGI. V was shortened by 2 bases and J by 6 bases, with 10 bases between the two germline ends. CDR3 length: 13 residues. CDR3: CASSYLRVSEAFF. The CDR3 DNA sequence: TGTGCCAGCAGTTACCTTCGGGTGTCTGAAGCTTTCTTT.